One sample yielded the 24 T cell receptor beta chains listed below, sequenced in a study of cytomegalovirus exposure and HLA in healthy donors. Clones were sequenced by immunoSEQ multiplex PCR, and TCRdb holds only the in-frame ones, with some missing. The sample has about 84,000 clones, roughly 91% seen once. Sequencing input: PBMCs. These receptors came from a man aged 25 to 45 in good health and CMV-seronegative.

The chain couples TRBV30 to TRBJ2-1; tentatively, D is TRBD1 (5 bases). The CDR3 runs 16 residues. Germline V gene data show CDR1 as GTSNPN and CDR2 as SVGIG (reference sequence). The V gene lost 4 bases and the J gene lost 3 bases, with 19 bases spanning the gap. CDR3 protein: CAWTNKKGRDYNEQFF. The CDR3 DNA reads TGTGCCTGGACGAACAAAAAGGGGCGAGACTACAATGAGCAGTTCTTC.

This chain joins TRBV15 and TRBJ1-1; possible D gene TRBD1, 5 bases. Germline V gene sequence: CDR1 LNHNV, CDR2 YYDKDF (reference sequence). V gave up 0 bases and J gave up 3 bases, with 11 bases separating them. The CDR3 spans 15 residues. CDR3 bases: TGTGCCACCAGCAGAGATTGGGGGGGAGACACTGAAGCTTTCTTT. Residues: CATSRDWGGDTEAFF. Variable domain in full (rest from reference TRBV15 and TRBJ1-1): DAMVIQNPRYQVTQFGKPVTLSCSQTLNHNVMYWYQQKSSQAPKLLFHYYDKDFNNEADTPDNFQSRRPNTSFCFLDIRSPGLGDTAMYLCATSRDWGGDTEAFFGQGTRLTVV.

The chain combines TRBV5-5 with TRBJ1-2; the D gene is possibly TRBD1 (6 bases). V shed 4 bases and J shed 4 bases, with 17 bases lying between them. The CDR3 totals 15 residues. The germline gives CDR1 SGHKS, CDR2 YYEKEE (reference sequence). The CDR3 bases are TGTGCCAGCAGCGAAGGAGGACAGACCCCCTATGGCTACACCTTC. It is translated as CASSEGGQTPYGYTF.

V gene TRBV6-6 combines with J gene TRBJ2-5; 8 bases are a match to TRBD2. Germline lookup yields CDR1 MNHNY and CDR2 SVGAGI (reference sequence). Trimming removed 7 bases from V and 7 bases from J; junction bases left unmatched: 11. The CDR3 loop spans 14 amino acids. The CDR3 loop reads CASNPGGGLGTQYF. For the CDR3, the DNA is TGTGCCAGCAACCCCGGGGGGGGGCTCGGGACCCAGTACTTC.

The J gene is TRBJ2-7, the V gene TRBV2, with D perhaps TRBD1 (5 bases). V lost 4 bases to trimming and J lost 6 bases, with 19 bases between them. This CDR3 spans 15 amino acids. Germline CDR1 and CDR2: SNHLY and FYNNEI. CDR3 sequence reads: CASSGKELGAGEQYF. In DNA form, the CDR3 reads TGTGCCAGCAGTGGGAAGGAGCTAGGGGCAGGCGAGCAGTACTTC.

The chain links TRBV6-1 to TRBJ2-5; the D is unclear. This CDR3 comprises 11 residues. CDR1 and CDR2 (germline): MNHNS, SASEGT. V was clipped by 7 bases and J by 5 bases, with 8 bases between them. The CDR3 spells CASIFGETQYF. In DNA, the CDR3 is TGTGCCAGCATCTTCGGGGAGACCCAGTACTTC.

This chain connects TRBV4-1 to TRBJ2-5, with TRBD1 identical over 7 bases. CDR3 size: 18 residues. The trim removed 1 base at V and 5 bases at J, leaving 16 bases unmatched. CDR1 and CDR2 (germline): MGHRA, YSYEKL. CDR3 in DNA: TGCGCCAGCAGCCAAGGACAGGGTCCGGCTTGGGGCGGGGAGACCCAGTACTTC. It is translated as CASSQGQGPAWGGETQYF.

The V call is TRBV7-2, the J call TRBJ2-7; 8 bases are shared with TRBD2. Germline CDR1 and CDR2: SGHTA and FQGNSA. The V gene end was trimmed by 5 bases and the J gene end by 2 bases; junction bases not matched to a gene: 8. CDR3 size: 15 residues. The CDR3 nucleotides are TGTGCCAGCAGCCGCGGCGGGGGGAGAACCTACGAGCAGTACTTC. The encoded protein is CASSRGGGRTYEQYF.

The V and J genes are TRBV5-6 and TRBJ2-2, with D possibly matching TRBD1 (5 bases). The CDR3 loop spans 14 amino acids. V lost 2 bases and J 3 bases, leaving 8 bases between the germline ends. CDR1 and CDR2 from the germline V gene are SGHDT and YYEEEE. This CDR3 reads CASSFWGYTGELFF. The CDR3 DNA follows: TGTGCCAGCAGCTTTTGGGGCTACACCGGGGAGCTGTTTTTT.

CDR3 region: CASSFPGAYEQYF. CDR3 coding DNA: TGTGCCAGTAGTTTCCCGGGGGCCTACGAGCAGTACTTC. The rearrangement uses TRBV19 and TRBJ2-7, with D perhaps TRBD2 (6 bases). CDR3 length: 13 residues. Germline loops: CDR1 LNHDA, CDR2 SQIVND (reference sequence). V lost 5 bases and J lost 2, with 10 bases in between.

The J gene is TRBJ2-6, the V gene TRBV10-1; D call uncertain. Germline V lookup: CDR1 WNHNN, CDR2 SYGVQD (reference sequence). This CDR3 has 17 amino acids. The germline V and J ends were trimmed by 5 bases and 5 bases, with 19 bases remaining between them. The CDR3 protein is CASSIEDRTSRANVLTF. The CDR3 DNA reads TGCGCCAGCAGTATCGAAGATCGCACAAGTCGGGCCAACGTCCTGACTTTC.

V gene TRBV6-1 combines with J gene TRBJ2-3; TRBD1 might be the D (6 bases). This CDR3 comprises 13 residues. Looked up from germline, CDR1 is MNHNS and CDR2 is SASEGT. V lost 8 bases, J lost 0 bases, and 9 bases lay in between. CDR3 sequence reads: CASRTASTDTQYF. In DNA form, the CDR3 reads TGTGCCAGCCGGACAGCAAGCACAGATACGCAGTATTTT.

This chain links TRBV5-6 with TRBJ2-2, with 8 positions matching TRBD1. Trimming cost V 4 bases and J 6 bases; bases outside gene matches: 5. There are 14 residues in the CDR3. Germline assignment: CDR1 SGHDT and CDR2 YYEEEE. In DNA, the CDR3 is TGTGCCAGCAGCAAGACAGGGGAACCCGGGGAGCTGTTTTTT. Amino acids: CASSKTGEPGELFF.

The chain recombines TRBV11-3 with TRBJ2-1, with TRBD2 identical over 11 bases. Per the germline V gene, CDR1 is SGHNT and CDR2 is YENEEA. The CDR3 loop spans 15 amino acids. Trimming cost V 5 bases and J 8 bases; bases outside gene matches: 8. The CDR3, as DNA: TGTGCCAGCAGCCTCTTAGCGGGGGGGAAATATGAGCAGTTCTTC. Protein product: CASSLLAGGKYEQFF.

V is TRBV10-2 and J is TRBJ1-5; D uncertain. The CDR3 spans 13 residues. Germline CDR1 WSHSY, CDR2 SAAADI. V was pared by 8 bases and J by 7 bases, with 15 bases between. The CDR3 region is CASDSRFRQPQHF. The CDR3 DNA reads TGCGCCAGCGACTCGAGATTTCGGCAGCCCCAGCATTTT.

The CDR3 region has the DNA TGTGCCACCACGAGCGGTCAGAGACTGAACACTGAAGCTTTCTTT. This sequence encodes CATTSGQRLNTEAFF. This sequence joins TRBV28 and TRBJ1-1; D remains unclear. Trimming removed 10 bases from V and 0 bases from J, with 18 bases in between. The CDR3 contains 15 residues. Germline-derived CDR1 and CDR2 are MDHEN and SYDVKM.

This clone showed up just once. This chain links TRBV28 with TRBJ1-2, with a possible D match to TRBD1 (5 bases). Germline values: CDR1 MDHEN, CDR2 SYDVKM. The CDR3 totals 18 residues. V dropped 4 bases and J dropped 4 bases, with 25 bases sitting between them. The CDR3 spells CASSSTPLTAAGGYGYTF. The CDR3 DNA is TGTGCCAGCAGTTCCACACCCCTCACAGCCGCGGGGGGCTATGGCTACACCTTC.

The chain employs TRBV11-3 and TRBJ2-7, with 11 nucleotides matching TRBD1. The V and J ends lost 4 bases and 6 bases, in that order; junction bases with no gene match: 5. The CDR3 is made up of 14 amino acids. Germline CDR1 and CDR2: SGHNT and YENEEA. The DNA of the CDR3 is TGTGCCAGCAGCTCGGACAGGGGGCTTAGCGAGCAGTACTTC. This gives the protein CASSSDRGLSEQYF.

The V gene is TRBV10-3, the J gene TRBJ2-7; 9 positions agree with TRBD1. CDR1 is ENHRY, CDR2 SYGVKD, per germline. Unmatched junction bases numbered 6, after V lost 7 bases and J lost 2 bases. The CDR3 is 14 amino acids. CDR3 region: CAITRTGDTYEQYF. The CDR3, as DNA: TGTGCCATCACCCGGACAGGGGACACCTACGAGCAGTACTTC.

V gene TRBV5-1 combines with J gene TRBJ2-5; TRBD1 agrees at 11 bases. The CDR3 consists of 18 residues. Germline CDR1 is SGHRS and CDR2 is YFSETQ. V lost 3 bases, J lost 5 bases, and 15 bases stayed unmatched. The CDR3 region has the DNA TGCGCCAGCAGCTGGATGGGGACCGGGACAGGGGGTCTCGAGACCCAGTACTTC. Translating it yields CASSWMGTGTGGLETQYF.

The V and J genes are TRBV7-6 and TRBJ1-1; D gene uncertain. The CDR3 spans 13 residues. V lost 3 bases, J lost 2 bases, and 7 bases lay in between. Germline V gives CDR1 SGHVS, CDR2 FNYEAQ. The CDR3 nucleotides are TGTGCCAGCAGCTTTCGAGGAAACACTGAAGCTTTCTTT. Its protein is CASSFRGNTEAFF.

The chain is built from TRBV10-1 and TRBJ1-5; 8 bases match TRBD1. Germline loops: CDR1 WNHNN, CDR2 SYGVQD (reference sequence). This CDR3 region has 15 residues. With 7 bases clipped from V and 7 bases from J, the junction kept 12 bases outside the gene matches. Here the CDR3 reads CASNPRGRSRQPQHF. The CDR3 bases are TGCGCCAGCAACCCCAGGGGGCGAAGTAGACAGCCCCAGCATTTT.

The chain is built from TRBV13 and TRBJ2-5; 7 positions agree with TRBD1. The J segment lost 7 bases and the V segment lost 4 bases, leaving 12 bases of the junction unmatched. The germline CDR1 and CDR2 sequences are PRHDT and FYEKMQ (reference sequence). The CDR3 spans 15 residues. This CDR3 reads CASSSITGTEGTQYF. For the CDR3, the DNA is TGTGCCAGCAGCTCCATAACCGGGACAGAAGGGACCCAGTACTTC.

The rearrangement uses TRBV7-9 and TRBJ2-3; a possible D gene is TRBD1 (5 bases). V was trimmed by 5 bases and J by 6 bases, leaving 9 bases between them. The CDR3 totals 12 residues. CDR1 is SEHNR and CDR2 is FQNEAQ in the germline V gene (reference sequence). The CDR3 DNA sequence: TGTGCCAGCAGCCAGGCAGGGGATACGCAGTATTTT. Translated, it gives CASSQAGDTQYF.